The 30 T cell receptor beta chains given below trace back to one sample, sequenced in a study of identical twins. Using its own MiXCR run on the 5' RACE reads, TCRdb lists one record per CDR3 protein. The sample gives around 570,000 distinct CDR3 sequences, over 8.5% of which show up once; around 3% is in the top ten. This sample also appeared in a second study, on yellow fever vaccine responses in identical twins.

The sequencing input was PBMCs. These receptors were taken from a woman younger than 35 in good health.

This chain joins TRBV6-2 or TRBV6-3 and TRBJ2-7; TRBD2 matches 15 bases. V shed 0 bases and J 3 bases; nucleotides not matched to a gene: 12. Germline-derived CDR1 and CDR2 are MNHEY and SVGEGT. The length of the CDR3 is 20 residues. In DNA form, the CDR3 reads TGTGCCAGCAGTTACTCGATCCCGGGACTAGCGGGGGGCCTTATCTACGAGCAGTACTTC. Translated: CASSYSIPGLAGGLIYEQYF.

The V call is TRBV5-6, the J call TRBJ1-2; TRBD1 is a possible D gene (5 bases). Between the trimmed V and J ends, which lost 5 bases and 2 bases, there was a span of 16 bases. The CDR3 contains 15 residues. CDR1 is SGHDT and CDR2 is YYEEEE in the germline V gene. CDR3 sequence (DNA): TGTGCCAGCAGGAACTATGCCGGGACCAACTATGGCTACACCTTC. This encodes CASRNYAGTNYGYTF.

The chain couples TRBV6-5 to TRBJ2-7; a possible D gene is TRBD2 (5 bases). Trimming shortened V by 3 bases and J by 2 bases, and 14 bases separated the two germline ends. In germline, CDR1 is MNHEY, CDR2 SVGAGI. The CDR3 extends over 15 amino acids. DNA for the CDR3: TGTGCCAGCAGTTATTACGCGGGCCTAGCCTACGAGCAGTACTTC. Amino acid sequence: CASSYYAGLAYEQYF.

The table lists this clonotype with a few counts. The chain carries TRBV20-1 and TRBJ2-1; D remains unclear. Germline V gene sequence: CDR1 DFQATT, CDR2 SNEGSKA (reference sequence). The CDR3 length is 13 residues. V was pared by 8 bases and J by 0 bases, with 11 bases between. CDR3 amino acids: CSSEESSYNEQFF. The CDR3 DNA reads as TGCAGTTCCGAGGAAAGCTCCTACAATGAGCAGTTCTTC.

This clonotype occurred a few times. The DNA for the CDR3 is TGTGCCAGCAGCCCAGTCGGGGGAGCTTACAATGAGCAGTTCTTC. Its translation: CASSPVGGAYNEQFF. The V call is TRBV11-1, the J call TRBJ2-1, with TRBD2 as a possible D gene (6 bases). This CDR3 has 15 amino acids. Germline values: CDR1 SGHAT, CDR2 FQDESV (reference sequence). The V and J ends lost 5 bases and 4 bases respectively, with 15 bases between them.

The V and J genes are TRBV7-6 and TRBJ2-2; D not resolved. The CDR3 loop spans 15 amino acids. Germline V gene sequence: CDR1 SGHVS, CDR2 FNYEAQ. The V and J ends lost 5 bases and 0 bases respectively, with 10 bases between them. CDR3 DNA sequence: TGTGCCAGCAGCCGAGCACAGACGAACACCGGGGAGCTGTTTTTT. This translates into CASSRAQTNTGELFF.

This clonotype was counted between two and nine times. The chain couples TRBV3-1 to TRBJ1-5; D is unresolved. Looked up from germline, CDR1 is LGHDT and CDR2 is YNNKEL (reference sequence). This CDR3 comprises 14 residues. Deletions cut 6 bases from V and 0 bases from J, with 9 bases between. CDR3 protein: CASSGVFSNQPQHF. The CDR3 coding sequence is TGTGCCAGCAGTGGGGTTTTTAGCAATCAGCCCCAGCATTTT.

The CDR3, as DNA: TGCAGCATCAGACAGGGCCAAACTAGCGGGAGGGGGCAGTTCTTC. It translates to CSIRQGQTSGRGQFF. The chain employs TRBV29-1 and TRBJ2-1; TRBD2 matches at 13 bases. Germline V gene sequence: CDR1 SQVTM, CDR2 ANQGSEA. The CDR3 has 15 residues. Trimming at V came to 8 bases and at J to 12 bases, leaving 16 bases not matched to a gene.

This chain links TRBV6-5 with TRBJ2-5; 8 nucleotides align to TRBD2. Looked up from germline, CDR1 is MNHEY and CDR2 is SVGAGI. This CDR3 contains 15 residues. J was trimmed by 1 base and V by 0 bases; bases with no gene match: 1. The CDR3, as DNA: TGTGCCAGCAGTTACTCGCGGGGGGCCCAAGAGACCCAGTACTTC. Its translation is CASSYSRGAQETQYF.

The rearrangement uses TRBV30 and TRBJ2-3; 7 bases align to TRBD2. Per the germline V gene, CDR1 is GTSNPN and CDR2 is SVGIG (reference sequence). The ends lost 2 bases at V and 0 bases at J; junction bases unmatched: 5. The CDR3 totals 15 residues. The CDR3 region is CAWSSGGGSTDTQYF. For the CDR3, the DNA is TGTGCCTGGAGTTCGGGGGGAGGAAGCACAGATACGCAGTATTTT. The full variable domain, in which reference TRBV30 and TRBJ2-3 provide the parts outside the CDR3, is SQTIHQWPATLVQPVGSPLSLECTVEGTSNPNLYWYRQAAGRGLQLLFYSVGIGQISSEVPQNLSASRPQDRQFILSSKKLLLSDSGFYLCAWSSGGGSTDTQYFGPGTRLTVL.

Only a few counts were recorded for this clonotype. The chain employs TRBV28 and TRBJ2-7; D is perhaps TRBD1 (6 bases). The CDR3 consists of 16 residues. Germline V CDR1 and CDR2: MDHEN, SYDVKM. Trimming removed 5 bases from V and 2 bases from J, with 19 bases in between. For the CDR3, the DNA is TGTGCCAGCAGTCCCGACAGGCCGATAAAAACCTACGAGCAGTACTTC. This codes for CASSPDRPIKTYEQYF.

This clonotype occurred a few times. This chain uses TRBV4-3 with TRBJ2-7; TRBD2 aligns across 8 bases. CDR1 and CDR2 from the germline V gene are LGHNA and YSLEER. This CDR3 is 15 amino acids long. After removal of 4 bases from V and 5 bases from J, the junction contained 10 bases not matched to a gene. The CDR3 sequence is CASSLGSGRGNEQYF. CDR3 in DNA: TGCGCCAGCAGCCTCGGGAGCGGGAGAGGGAACGAGCAGTACTTC.

This clonotype appeared many times. The J gene is TRBJ1-2, the V gene TRBV12-3 or TRBV12-4; perhaps TRBD1 as D (5 bases). CDR3 size: 15 residues. The ends were cut back, 6 bases at V and 6 bases at J, with 20 bases in the middle. The CDR3 loop is CASSLTEQAGNGYTF. The CDR3 region has the DNA TGTGCCAGCAGCCTCACAGAGCAAGCAGGGAATGGCTACACCTTC.

This chain uses TRBV6-5 with TRBJ1-2, with D perhaps TRBD1 (6 bases). The CDR3 contains 16 residues. The V end lost 2 bases, the J end lost 2 bases, and 15 bases lay between the germline ends. Germline loops: CDR1 MNHEY, CDR2 SVGAGI. The CDR3 DNA reads as TGTGCCAGCAGTTACGAGGGGGGAATCGAGAACTATGGCTACACCTTC. Its translation: CASSYEGGIENYGYTF.

This sequence joins TRBV10-3 and TRBJ2-5; 9 nucleotides agree with TRBD1. Germline loops: CDR1 ENHRY, CDR2 SYGVKD. CDR3 length: 15 amino acids. Germline trimming cut 0 bases from V and 6 bases from J; bases unmatched to any gene: 5. CDR3 sequence reads: CAISESRQGGKTQYF. The CDR3 bases are TGTGCCATCAGTGAGTCTCGACAGGGGGGGAAGACCCAGTACTTC.

This clonotype was observed at least ten times. The chain uses TRBV28 and TRBJ1-2; tentative D call: TRBD1 (5 bases). Per the germline V gene, CDR1 is MDHEN and CDR2 is SYDVKM. The CDR3 is 11 residues long. With 9 bases removed from V and 8 bases from J, the gap between germline ends came to 13 bases. CDR3 protein: CASRRGVGYTF. DNA of the CDR3: TGTGCCAGTAGAAGGGGTGTCGGCTACACCTTC.

This clonotype showed up many times. The chain is built from TRBV7-9 and TRBJ2-7; 8 nucleotides align to TRBD1. The CDR3 is made up of 14 amino acids. CDR1 SEHNR and CDR2 FQNEAQ come from the germline V gene (reference sequence). V gave up 4 bases and J gave up 3 bases; unmatched junction bases: 5. In DNA, the CDR3 is TGTGCCAGCAGCTCCGCAGGGGGCTTCTACGAGCAGTACTTC. This sequence encodes CASSSAGGFYEQYF.

This clonotype has ten or more counts. V usage is TRBV10-3 and J usage is TRBJ2-5; TRBD2 matches 12 bases. The length of the CDR3 is 16 residues. CDR1 is ENHRY, CDR2 SYGVKD, per germline. Losses at the gene ends were 6 bases for V and 1 base for J; bases not matched to a gene: 6. DNA for the CDR3: TGTGCCATCAGAAAGACTAGCGGGGGCCGCCAAGAGACCCAGTACTTC. It translates to CAIRKTSGGRQETQYF.

This clonotype was observed many times. J is TRBJ2-3 and V is TRBV7-2; 10 positions agree with TRBD1. The germline gives CDR1 SGHTA, CDR2 FQGNSA. The V and J ends lost 2 bases and 3 bases, in that order; junction bases with no gene match: 8. This CDR3 region has 17 residues. The CDR3, as DNA: TGTGCCAGCAGCTTATCCGGGACAGGGGTCGGGACAGATACGCAGTATTTT. This translates into CASSLSGTGVGTDTQYF.

The rearrangement links TRBV20-1 to TRBJ1-1; 8 positions agree with TRBD1. Germline V gene lookup returns CDR1 DFQATT and CDR2 SNEGSKA (reference sequence). Trimming at V came to 3 bases and at J to 1 base, leaving 4 bases not matched to a gene. This CDR3 region has 14 residues. CDR3: CSASQGAGNTEAFF. The CDR3 region has the DNA TGCAGTGCTAGTCAGGGGGCAGGGAACACTGAAGCTTTCTTT.

A word on this clonotype: A read error may account for a junction end that differs from germline. The chain combines TRBV14 with TRBJ2-1; TRBD1 or TRBD2 may be the D gene (5 bases each). Germline CDR1 SGHDN, CDR2 FVKESK. The CDR3 contains 13 residues. This CDR3 reads CASSQGLGTPQLF. CDR3 nucleotides: TGTGCCAGCAGCCAAGGGCTTGGGACCCCTCAACTCTTC.

The chain recombines TRBV6-2 or TRBV6-3 with TRBJ2-7, with 7 bases fitting TRBD1. The J segment lost 4 bases and the V segment lost 4 bases, leaving 13 bases of the junction unmatched. The CDR3 has 16 residues. Germline assignment: CDR1 MNHEY and CDR2 SVGEGT. This CDR3 reads CASSCPGQKYKYEQYF. The DNA for the CDR3 is TGTGCCAGCAGTTGTCCGGGACAGAAGTACAAATACGAGCAGTACTTC.

The V and J genes are TRBV7-9 and TRBJ2-1; D possibly corresponds to TRBD2 (5 bases). Germline V gene lookup returns CDR1 SEHNR and CDR2 FQNEAQ (reference sequence). Trimming shortened V by 8 bases and J by 7 bases, and 15 bases separated the two germline ends. The CDR3 extends over 13 amino acids. CDR3: CASPTSGVNEQFF. As DNA, the CDR3 is TGTGCCAGCCCTACATCCGGGGTTAATGAGCAGTTCTTC. Combining the CDR3 with reference TRBV7-9 and TRBJ2-1 gives the whole variable domain DTGVSQNPRHKITKRGQNVTFRCDPISEHNRLYWYRQTLGQGPEFLTYFQNEAQLEKSRLLSDRFSAERPKGSFSTLEIQRTEQGDSAMYLCASPTSGVNEQFFGPGTRLTVL.

This clonotype appeared a few times. This chain uses TRBV5-5 with TRBJ1-2; TRBD1 aligns across 7 bases. The germline V gene has CDR1 SGHKS and CDR2 YYEKEE (reference sequence). The CDR3 consists of 14 residues. V lost 1 base and J lost 3; bases outside the gene matches: 3. CDR3 sequence (DNA): TGTGCCAGCAGCTTGACGGGGACAGACTATGGCTACACCTTC. The encoded protein is CASSLTGTDYGYTF.

The table lists this clonotype with a few counts. For the CDR3, the DNA is TGTGCCAGCAGCCAAGCCACGGCCGCAGATACGCAGTATTTT. Protein: CASSQATAADTQYF. The chain couples TRBV3-1 to TRBJ2-3, with D unresolved. Germline V gene sequence: CDR1 LGHDT, CDR2 YNNKEL (reference sequence). V lost 1 base, J lost 4 bases, and 9 bases lay in between. CDR3 length: 14 amino acids.

The chain links TRBV7-2 to TRBJ2-7, with TRBD2 as a possible D gene (5 bases). The CDR3 covers 13 residues. The V gene's germline CDR1 is SGHTA and CDR2 FQGNSA. Trimming took 5 bases from V and 5 from J, leaving 13 bases between them. This CDR3 is CASSPRGSHEQYF. The CDR3 region has the DNA TGTGCCAGCAGCCCCCGAGGGAGCCACGAGCAGTACTTC.

The chain employs TRBV29-1 and TRBJ2-1; D is perhaps TRBD1 or TRBD2 (6 bases each). The CDR3 covers 15 residues. Germline V CDR1 and CDR2: SQVTM, ANQGSEA. V was trimmed by 1 base and J by 5 bases, leaving 15 bases between them. The CDR3 reads CSVEVGGGLNNEQFF. The CDR3 DNA reads as TGCAGCGTTGAAGTAGGAGGGGGACTTAACAATGAGCAGTTCTTC.

The J gene is TRBJ2-5, the V gene TRBV4-3, with D perhaps TRBD1 or TRBD2 (7 bases each). This CDR3 spans 16 amino acids. V was pared by 3 bases and J by 3 bases, with 17 bases between. In germline, CDR1 is LGHNA, CDR2 YSLEER. The CDR3 loop is CASSQTKGAGEETQYF. The CDR3 DNA follows: TGCGCCAGCAGCCAGACGAAGGGGGCGGGAGAAGAGACCCAGTACTTC.

This chain connects TRBV12-3 or TRBV12-4 to TRBJ2-3; D unresolved. V lost 0 bases to trimming and J lost 0 bases, with 7 bases between them. CDR3 length equals 15 residues. CDR3 sequence reads: CASSLAALSTDTQYF. Here the CDR3 DNA reads TGTGCCAGCAGTTTAGCGGCGCTTAGCACAGATACGCAGTATTTT.

This clonotype was picked up many times. The chain is built from TRBV20-1 and TRBJ2-1; D call uncertain. The CDR3 covers 13 residues. CDR1 is DFQATT, CDR2 SNEGSKA, per germline (reference sequence). Trimming shortened V by 1 base and J by 8 bases, and 12 bases separated the two germline ends. CDR3 sequence reads: CSARGGATHEQFF. CDR3 DNA sequence: TGCAGTGCTAGAGGCGGCGCTACGCATGAGCAGTTCTTC.